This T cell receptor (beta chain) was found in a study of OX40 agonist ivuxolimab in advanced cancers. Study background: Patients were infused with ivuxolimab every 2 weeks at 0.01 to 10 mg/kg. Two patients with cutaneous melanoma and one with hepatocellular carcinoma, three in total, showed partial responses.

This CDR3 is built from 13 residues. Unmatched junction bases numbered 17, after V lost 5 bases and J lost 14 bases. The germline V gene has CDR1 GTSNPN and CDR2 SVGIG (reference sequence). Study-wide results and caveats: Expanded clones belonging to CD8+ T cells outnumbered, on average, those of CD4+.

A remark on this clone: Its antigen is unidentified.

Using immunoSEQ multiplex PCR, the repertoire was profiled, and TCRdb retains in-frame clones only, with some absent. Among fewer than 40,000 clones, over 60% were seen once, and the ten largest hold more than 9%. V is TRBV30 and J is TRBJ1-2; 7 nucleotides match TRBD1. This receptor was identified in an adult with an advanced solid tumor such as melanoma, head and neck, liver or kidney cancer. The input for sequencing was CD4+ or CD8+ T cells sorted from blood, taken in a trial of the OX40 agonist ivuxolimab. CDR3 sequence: CAWFPGTAPSPTF. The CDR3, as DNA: TGTGCCTGGTTCCCGGGGACAGCCCCATCCCCTACCTTC.